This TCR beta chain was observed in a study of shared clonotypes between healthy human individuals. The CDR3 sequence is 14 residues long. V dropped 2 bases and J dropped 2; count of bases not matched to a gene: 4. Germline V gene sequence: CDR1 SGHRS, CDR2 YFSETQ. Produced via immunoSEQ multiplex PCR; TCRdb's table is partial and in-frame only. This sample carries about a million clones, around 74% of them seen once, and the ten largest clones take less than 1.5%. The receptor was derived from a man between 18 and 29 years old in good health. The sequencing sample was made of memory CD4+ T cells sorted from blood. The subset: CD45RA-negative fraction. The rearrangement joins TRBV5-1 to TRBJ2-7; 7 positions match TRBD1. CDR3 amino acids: CASSFDRETYEQYF. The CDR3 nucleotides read TGCGCCAGCAGCTTCGACAGGGAGACCTACGAGCAGTACTTC.